This TCR beta chain comes out of a study of early T cells in non-severe SARS-CoV-2 infection. Study details: Bulk RNA taken from unsorted whole blood was sequenced, leaving chains unpaired.

cDNA molecules, individually, were tagged with unique molecular identifiers. TCRdb processed the 5' RACE reads anew with MiXCR; each CDR3 protein has one entry. Found here are approximately 81,000 distinct CDR3 sequences, roughly 13% of them singletons; the top ten hold approximately 5.7%. Looked up from germline, CDR1 is MNHEY and CDR2 is SVGAGI. Trimming at V came to 4 bases and at J to 9 bases, leaving 12 bases not matched to a gene. The CDR3 contains 16 residues. Sequenced material: whole blood. The rearrangement uses TRBV6-5 and TRBJ2-1; the match to TRBD2 covers 10 bases. The clonotype comes from an adult who was a healthcare worker with PCR-confirmed SARS-CoV-2 infection or an uninfected control (not recorded which). CDR3 DNA sequence: TGTGCCAGCAGTTCGAGTAGGCTAGCGGGGGACGGTGAGCAGTTCTTC. Encoded protein: CASSSSRLAGDGEQFF.